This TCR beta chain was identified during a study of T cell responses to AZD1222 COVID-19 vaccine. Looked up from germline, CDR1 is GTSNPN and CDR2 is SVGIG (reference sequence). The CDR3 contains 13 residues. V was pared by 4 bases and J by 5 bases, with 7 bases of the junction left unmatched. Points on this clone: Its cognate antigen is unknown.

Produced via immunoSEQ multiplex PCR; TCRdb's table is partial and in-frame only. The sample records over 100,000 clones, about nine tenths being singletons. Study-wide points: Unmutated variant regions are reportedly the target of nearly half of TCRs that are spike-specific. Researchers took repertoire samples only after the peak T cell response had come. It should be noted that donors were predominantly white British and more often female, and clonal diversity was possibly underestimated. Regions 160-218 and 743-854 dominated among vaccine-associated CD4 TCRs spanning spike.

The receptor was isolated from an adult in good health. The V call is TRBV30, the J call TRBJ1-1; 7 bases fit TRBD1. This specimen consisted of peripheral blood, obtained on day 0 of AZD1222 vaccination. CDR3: CAWTTGRRTEAFF. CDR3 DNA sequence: TGTGCCTGGACGACAGGGAGGAGGACTGAAGCTTTCTTT.